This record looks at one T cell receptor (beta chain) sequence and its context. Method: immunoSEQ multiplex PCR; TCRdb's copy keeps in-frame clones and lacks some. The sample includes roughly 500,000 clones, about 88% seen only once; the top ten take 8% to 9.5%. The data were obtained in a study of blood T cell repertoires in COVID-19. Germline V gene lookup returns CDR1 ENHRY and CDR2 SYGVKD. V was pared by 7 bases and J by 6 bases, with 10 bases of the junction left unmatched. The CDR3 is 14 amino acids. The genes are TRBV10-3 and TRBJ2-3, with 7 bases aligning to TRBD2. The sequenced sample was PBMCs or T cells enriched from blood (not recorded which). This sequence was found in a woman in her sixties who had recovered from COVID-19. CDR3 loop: CAIKGSAGVDTQYF. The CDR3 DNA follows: TGTGCCATCAAGGGTTCTGCGGGGGTGGATACGCAGTATTTT.